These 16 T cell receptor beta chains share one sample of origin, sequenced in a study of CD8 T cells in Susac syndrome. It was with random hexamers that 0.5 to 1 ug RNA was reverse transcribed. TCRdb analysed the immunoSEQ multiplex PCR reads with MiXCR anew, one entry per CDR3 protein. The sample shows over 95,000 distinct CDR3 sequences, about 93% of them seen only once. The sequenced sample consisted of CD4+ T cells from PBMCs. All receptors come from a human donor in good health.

CDR3 protein: CASRSLAGASDTQYF. For the CDR3, the DNA is TGTGCCAGCAGGTCACTAGCGGGGGCATCAGATACGCAGTATTTT. The chain employs TRBV6-6 and TRBJ2-3, with 11 nucleotides matching TRBD2. CDR3 length equals 15 residues. The V segment lost 6 bases and the J segment 4 bases; nucleotides outside the gene matches: 6. CDR1 MNHNY and CDR2 SVGAGI come from the germline V gene (reference sequence).

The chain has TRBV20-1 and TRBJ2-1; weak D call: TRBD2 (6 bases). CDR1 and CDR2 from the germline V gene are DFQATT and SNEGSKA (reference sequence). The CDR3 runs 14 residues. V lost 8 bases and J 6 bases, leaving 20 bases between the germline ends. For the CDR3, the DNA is TGCAGTATTACGGCGGGGCCGCTGGGCAATGAGCAGTTCTTC. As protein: CSITAGPLGNEQFF.

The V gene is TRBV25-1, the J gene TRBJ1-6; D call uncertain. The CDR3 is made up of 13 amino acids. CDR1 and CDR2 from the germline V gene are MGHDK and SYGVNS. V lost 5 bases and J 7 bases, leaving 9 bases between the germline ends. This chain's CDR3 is CASSSTANSPLHF. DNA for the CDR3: TGTGCCAGCAGTTCCACAGCGAATTCACCCCTCCACTTT.

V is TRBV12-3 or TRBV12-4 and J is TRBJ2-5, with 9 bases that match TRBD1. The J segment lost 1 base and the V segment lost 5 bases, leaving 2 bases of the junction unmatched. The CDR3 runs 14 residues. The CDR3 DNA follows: TGTGCCAGCAGTGGGACAGGGACCCAAGAGACCCAGTACTTC. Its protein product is CASSGTGTQETQYF.

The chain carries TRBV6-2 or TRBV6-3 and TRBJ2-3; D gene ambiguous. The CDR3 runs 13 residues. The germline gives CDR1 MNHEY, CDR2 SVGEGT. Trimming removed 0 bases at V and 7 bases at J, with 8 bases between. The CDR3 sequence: CASSYSRRNTQYF. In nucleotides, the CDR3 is TGTGCCAGCAGTTACTCGCGGCGAAATACGCAGTATTTT.

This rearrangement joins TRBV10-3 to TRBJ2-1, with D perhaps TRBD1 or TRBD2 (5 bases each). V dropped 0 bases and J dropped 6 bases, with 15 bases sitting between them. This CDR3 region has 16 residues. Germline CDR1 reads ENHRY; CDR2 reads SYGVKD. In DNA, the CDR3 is TGTGCCATCAGTGAGTCGATGGGGGTCTACCGCAATGAGCAGTTCTTC. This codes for CAISESMGVYRNEQFF.

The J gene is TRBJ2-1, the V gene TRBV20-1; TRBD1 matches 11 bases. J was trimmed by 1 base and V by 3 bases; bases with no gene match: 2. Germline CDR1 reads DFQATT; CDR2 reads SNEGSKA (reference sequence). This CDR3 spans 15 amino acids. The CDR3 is CSASGTGGSYNEQFF. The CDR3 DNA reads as TGCAGTGCTAGCGGGACAGGGGGATCCTACAATGAGCAGTTCTTC.

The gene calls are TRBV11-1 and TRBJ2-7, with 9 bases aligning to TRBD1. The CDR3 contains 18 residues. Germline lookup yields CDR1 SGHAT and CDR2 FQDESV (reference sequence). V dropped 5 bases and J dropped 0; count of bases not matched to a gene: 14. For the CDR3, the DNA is TGTGCCAGCAGCCAGCGCGGGACCCGGGACAGGGACTCCTACGAGCAGTACTTC. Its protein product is CASSQRGTRDRDSYEQYF. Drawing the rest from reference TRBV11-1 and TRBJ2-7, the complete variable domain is EAEVAQSPRYKITEKSQAVAFWCDPISGHATLYWYRQILGQGPELLVQFQDESVVDDSQLPKDRFSAERLKGVDSTLKIQPAELGDSAMYLCASSQRGTRDRDSYEQYFGPGTRLTVT.

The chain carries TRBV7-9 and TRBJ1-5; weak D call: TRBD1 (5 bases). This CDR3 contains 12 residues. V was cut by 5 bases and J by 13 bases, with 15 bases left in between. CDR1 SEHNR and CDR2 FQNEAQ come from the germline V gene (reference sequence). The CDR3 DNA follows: TGTGCCAGCAGCCCGGGCCGGGACGAGCAGCATTTT. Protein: CASSPGRDEQHF.

CDR3 sequence reads: CASSTRRDRASNQPQHF. CDR3 nucleotide sequence: TGTGCCAGCAGTACCCGCAGGGACAGAGCGAGCAATCAGCCCCAGCATTTT. V usage is TRBV6-1 and J usage is TRBJ1-5; TRBD1 aligns across 7 bases. This CDR3 region has 17 residues. Germline-derived CDR1 and CDR2 are MNHNS and SASEGT. V was pared by 5 bases and J by 1 base, with 11 bases of the junction left unmatched.

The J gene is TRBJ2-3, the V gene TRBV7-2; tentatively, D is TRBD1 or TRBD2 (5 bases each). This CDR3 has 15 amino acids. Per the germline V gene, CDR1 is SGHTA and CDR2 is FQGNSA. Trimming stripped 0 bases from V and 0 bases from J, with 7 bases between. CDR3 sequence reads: CASSLARGSTDTQYF. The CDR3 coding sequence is TGTGCCAGCAGCTTAGCGAGGGGTAGCACAGATACGCAGTATTTT.

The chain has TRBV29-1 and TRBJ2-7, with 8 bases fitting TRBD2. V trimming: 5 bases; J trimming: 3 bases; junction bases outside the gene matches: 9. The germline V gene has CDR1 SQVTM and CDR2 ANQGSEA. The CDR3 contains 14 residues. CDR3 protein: CSVYGSGSRYEQYF. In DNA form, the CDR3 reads TGCAGCGTTTATGGGAGCGGGAGCCGCTACGAGCAGTACTTC.

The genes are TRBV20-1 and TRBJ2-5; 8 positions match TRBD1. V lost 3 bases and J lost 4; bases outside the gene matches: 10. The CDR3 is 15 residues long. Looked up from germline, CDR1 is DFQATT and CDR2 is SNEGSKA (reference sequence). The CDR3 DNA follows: TGCAGTGCTAGTGATCCAGGGGGCCAGGGAGAGACCCAGTACTTC. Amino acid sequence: CSASDPGGQGETQYF.

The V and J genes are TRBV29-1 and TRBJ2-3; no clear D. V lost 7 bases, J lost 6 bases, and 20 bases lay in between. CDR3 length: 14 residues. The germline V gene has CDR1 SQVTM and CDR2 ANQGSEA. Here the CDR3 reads CSACYQVFVDTQYF. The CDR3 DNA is TGCAGCGCATGCTACCAGGTTTTTGTCGATACGCAGTATTTT.

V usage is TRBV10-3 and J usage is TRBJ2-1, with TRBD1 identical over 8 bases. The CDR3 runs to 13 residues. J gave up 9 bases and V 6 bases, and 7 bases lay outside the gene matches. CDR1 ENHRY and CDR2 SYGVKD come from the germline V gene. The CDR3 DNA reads TGTGCCATCAGCCAGGGGGCCGAGGGTGAGCAGTTCTTC. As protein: CAISQGAEGEQFF.

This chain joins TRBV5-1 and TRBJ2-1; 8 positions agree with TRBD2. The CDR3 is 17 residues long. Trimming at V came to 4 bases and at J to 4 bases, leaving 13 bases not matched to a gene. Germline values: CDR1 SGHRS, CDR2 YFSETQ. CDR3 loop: CASSGGGGTERYNEQFF. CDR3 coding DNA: TGCGCCAGCAGCGGTGGCGGGGGGACTGAACGTTACAATGAGCAGTTCTTC. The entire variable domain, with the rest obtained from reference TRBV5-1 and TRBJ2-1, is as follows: KAGVTQTPRYLIKTRGQQVTLSCSPISGHRSVSWYQQTPGQGLQFLFEYFSETQRNKGNFPGRFSGRQFSNSRSEMNVSTLELGDSALYLCASSGGGGTERYNEQFFGPGTRLTVL.